These 32 T cell receptor beta chains share one sample of origin, sequenced in a study of read filtering for tumor transcriptome and immune sequencing. The library was built from about 0.4 ug RNA with molecular barcoded adaptors for alpha/delta and beta/gamma chains. TCRdb ran MiXCR on the reads and lists one entry per CDR3 protein. The table includes approximately 24,000 distinct CDR3 sequences, around a fifth detected once. Sequences were obtained from a population of CD138-negative cells sorted from bone marrow. The origin of the receptors is a donor aged 40 or older with multiple myeloma.

This clonotype was seen repeatedly, ten times or more. The genes are TRBV9 and TRBJ1-1; 8 nucleotides align to TRBD1. With 4 bases clipped from V and 4 bases from J, the junction kept 6 bases outside the gene matches. Germline V gene data show CDR1 as SGDLS and CDR2 as YYNGEE. The CDR3 spans 14 residues. CDR3 sequence (DNA): TGTGCCAGCAGCACCGGACAGGGAGGCACTGAAGCTTTCTTT. Protein product: CASSTGQGGTEAFF.

In its sample, this clonotype ranks as medium-sized. V is TRBV5-1 and J is TRBJ2-1; D unclear. V was clipped by 0 bases and J by 2 bases, with 9 bases between them. Germline-derived CDR1 and CDR2 are SGHRS and YFSETQ. The CDR3 sequence is 15 residues long. Here the CDR3 reads CASSLEVGTYNEQFF. In DNA form, the CDR3 reads TGCGCCAGCAGCTTGGAGGTCGGTACCTACAATGAGCAGTTCTTC.

In its sample, this clonotype is medium-sized. The V call is TRBV12-3 or TRBV12-4, the J call TRBJ2-1; 8 bases match TRBD2. The V and J ends lost 5 bases and 7 bases, in that order; junction bases with no gene match: 4. CDR3 size: 13 residues. DNA for the CDR3: TGTGCCAGCAGTCGGGAGCGGGGGAATGAGCAGTTCTTC. Amino acids: CASSRERGNEQFF.

Comments on this clonotype: Being one base from a much bigger clone, this may be a read error. J is TRBJ2-3 and V is TRBV6-6, with D possibly matching TRBD2 (5 bases). The CDR3 loop spans 15 amino acids. Germline lookup yields CDR1 MNHNY and CDR2 SVGAGI (reference sequence). This CDR3 is CAGSYRTPSPDTQYF. For the CDR3, the DNA is TGTGCCGGCAGTTATAGGACTCCCAGCCCAGATACGCAGTATTTT.

This clonotype was picked up a small number of times. The chain recombines TRBV7-2 with TRBJ2-5; TRBD1 might be the D (6 bases). The germline gives CDR1 SGHTA, CDR2 FQGNSA. This CDR3 has 17 amino acids. Trimming removed 1 base from V and 1 base from J, with 16 bases in between. Here the CDR3 reads CASSLGIMGASQETQYF. CDR3 DNA: TGTGCCAGCAGCTTAGGAATCATGGGGGCCAGCCAAGAGACCCAGTACTTC.

This clonotype was detected once. The CDR3 does not end in the conserved phenylalanine or tryptophan, so this is likely a read error. The genes are TRBV5-1 and TRBJ2-1; D assignment may be TRBD1 or TRBD2 (6 bases each). Germline V gives CDR1 SGHRS, CDR2 YFSETQ. This CDR3 has 15 residues. The V end was cut by 5 bases, the J end by 0 bases, with 12 bases between. CDR3 amino acids: CASSIEGGSYNEQFL. Written as DNA, the CDR3 is TGCGCCAGCAGTATAGAGGGGGGCTCCTACAATGAGCAGTTCCTC.

This clonotype has only one observation. This may stem from a read error, because a much larger clone lies one nucleotide away. The rearrangement joins TRBV6-5 to TRBJ1-2; D not resolved. This CDR3 contains 15 residues. Looked up from germline, CDR1 is MNHEY and CDR2 is SVGAGI. Trimming took off 0 bases at V and 9 bases at J, with 17 bases between the two ends. CDR3 in DNA: TGTGCCAGCAGTTACTCTACCGGGGTCGTGGGAAGCTACACCTTC. Translated, it gives CASSYSTGVVGSYTF.

The rearrangement uses TRBV19 and TRBJ2-3, with 7 bases lining up with TRBD2. Losses at the gene ends were 5 bases for V and 3 bases for J; bases not matched to a gene: 8. This CDR3 contains 15 residues. Germline values: CDR1 LNHDA, CDR2 SQIVND (reference sequence). The CDR3 reads CASSPKRGGTDTQYF. In nucleotides, the CDR3 is TGTGCCAGTAGTCCTAAGCGGGGCGGAACAGATACGCAGTATTTT.

This clonotype occurred a few times. This chain uses TRBV20-1 with TRBJ1-4; the D gene is possibly TRBD1 (6 bases). With 7 bases removed from V and 3 bases from J, the gap between germline ends came to 21 bases. This CDR3 has 16 residues. Germline V CDR1 and CDR2: DFQATT, SNEGSKA (reference sequence). The CDR3 protein is CSVTRGGAKANEKLFF. In DNA form, the CDR3 reads TGCAGTGTAACAAGGGGGGGCGCGAAGGCTAATGAAAAACTGTTTTTT.

Ten or more counts support this clonotype. The chain carries TRBV6-1 and TRBJ2-4; no clear D gene. This CDR3 is 15 amino acids long. Trimming took 2 bases from V and 2 from J, leaving 10 bases between them. The germline V gene encodes CDR1 MNHNS and CDR2 SASEGT. CDR3 coding DNA: TGTGCCAGCAGTGAACGATGGGGTTCCAAAAACATTCAGTACTTC. It yields the protein CASSERWGSKNIQYF.

This clonotype was seen ten or more times. This chain joins TRBV11-2 and TRBJ1-5; D unresolved. V was clipped by 1 base and J by 4 bases, with 17 bases between them. The CDR3 totals 17 residues. Germline assignment: CDR1 SGHAT and CDR2 FQNNGV. CDR3 nucleotide sequence: TGTGCCAGCAGCTTAGCTGCGGCAGGCTGGTGGAATCAGCCCCAGCATTTT. As protein: CASSLAAAGWWNQPQHF.

A word on this clonotype: A read error may explain this, as a much larger clone is one base away. The chain is built from TRBV20-1 and TRBJ2-7, with 7 positions matching TRBD1. The germline CDR1 and CDR2 sequences are DFQATT and SNEGSKA (reference sequence). The CDR3 has 14 amino acids. V was pared by 8 bases and J by 6 bases, with 16 bases of the junction left unmatched. CDR3 protein: CSTPSPTGNREQYF. DNA for the CDR3: TGCAGTACTCCCTCCCCGACAGGGAATCGCGAGCAGTACTTC.

This clonotype was seen only a few times. The chain joins TRBV2 to TRBJ2-5, with TRBD2 matching over 11 bases. V lost 0 bases to trimming and J lost 5 bases; unmatched junction nucleotides: 11. Germline V gives CDR1 SNHLY, CDR2 FYNNEI. The CDR3 contains 18 residues. The CDR3 loop reads CASSEAPGLAVSGETQYF. In nucleotides, the CDR3 is TGTGCCAGCAGTGAAGCCCCGGGACTAGCGGTCTCCGGGGAGACCCAGTACTTC.

This clonotype was detected ten times or more. This sequence joins TRBV7-8 and TRBJ1-5; the D is unclear. This CDR3 region has 16 residues. The V gene's germline CDR1 is SGHVS and CDR2 FQNEAQ. Trimming shortened V by 5 bases and J by 4 bases, and 18 bases separated the two germline ends. The CDR3: CASSAKRAFSNQPQHF. The CDR3 nucleotides are TGTGCCAGCAGCGCAAAGCGGGCATTTTCTAATCAGCCCCAGCATTTT.

The chain carries TRBV14 and TRBJ1-6; D unclear. Trimming cost V 1 base and J 3 bases, with 13 bases left between them. The CDR3 length is 17 residues. CDR1 is SGHDN, CDR2 FVKESK, per germline. The CDR3 nucleotides read TGTGCCAGCAGCCAAGGAAACTTAAAAATCTATAATTCACCCCTCCACTTT. Amino acids: CASSQGNLKIYNSPLHF.

This clonotype occurred many times. The rearrangement joins TRBV19 to TRBJ1-1, with unresolved D. Trimming pared 0 bases from V and 12 bases from J, leaving 14 bases between. This CDR3 has 13 amino acids. Per germline, CDR1 LNHDA and CDR2 SQIVND (reference sequence). The CDR3 DNA reads TGTGCCAGTAGTATAGATCGGCGGGAGGGTTCTTTCTTT. Its translation is CASSIDRREGSFF.

This clonotype was counted a few times. The rearrangement links TRBV19 to TRBJ1-1, with D unclear. The CDR3 consists of 16 residues. Germline CDR1 LNHDA, CDR2 SQIVND (reference sequence). The ends were cut back, 6 bases at V and 3 bases at J, with 20 bases in the middle. CDR3 in amino acids: CASRLSPAVKDTEAFF. In DNA form, the CDR3 reads TGTGCCAGTAGACTCTCACCGGCCGTCAAGGACACTGAAGCTTTCTTT.

Remarks on this clonotype: This may come from a read error, since a much larger clone is one base off. The genes are TRBV5-1 and TRBJ2-2; a weak D match, TRBD2 (7 bases). The CDR3 contains 16 residues. The ends were cut back, 4 bases at V and 6 bases at J, with 19 bases in the middle. Germline V gives CDR1 SGHRS, CDR2 YFSETQ. In DNA form, the CDR3 reads TGCGCCAGCAGCAATCGACGGGGGGCTTCGTCCGGGGAGCTGTTTTTT. Translating it yields CASSNRRGASSGELFF.

The chain combines TRBV2 with TRBJ1-3; D unclear. CDR1 and CDR2 (germline): SNHLY, FYNNEI. The CDR3 covers 14 residues. Trimming took 3 bases from V and 0 from J, leaving 6 bases between them. CDR3 sequence reads: CASSDKVSGNTIYF. The CDR3 DNA sequence: TGTGCCAGCAGTGACAAGGTCTCTGGAAACACCATATATTTT.

In this sample, this clonotype turned up many times. This chain uses TRBV7-2 with TRBJ2-1; 14 nucleotides match TRBD2. This CDR3 is 14 amino acids long. Looked up from germline, CDR1 is SGHTA and CDR2 is FQGNSA. V shed 5 bases and J 9 bases; nucleotides not matched to a gene: 3. The CDR3 sequence: CASSHGLAGGEQFF. The DNA of the CDR3 is TGTGCCAGCAGCCACGGACTAGCGGGGGGTGAGCAGTTCTTC.

This clonotype was observed at least ten times. This chain joins TRBV6-6 and TRBJ2-4, with a possible D match to TRBD1 (5 bases). CDR3 length equals 16 residues. The germline V gene encodes CDR1 MNHNY and CDR2 SVGAGI (reference sequence). The germline V and J ends were trimmed by 6 bases and 2 bases, with 17 bases remaining between them. The CDR3 nucleotides read TGTGCCAGCAGCTCGCCAGGGATTGTGACCAAAAACATTCAGTACTTC. The encoded protein is CASSSPGIVTKNIQYF.

About this clonotype itself: A junction boundary mismatches the germline segment, possibly from a read error. The chain employs TRBV7-2 and TRBJ1-1, with a possible D match to TRBD1 (6 bases). This CDR3 has 14 amino acids. The germline V gene encodes CDR1 SGHTA and CDR2 FQGNSA. CDR3 bases: TGTGCCAGCAGCTCACAGGGACCGAACACTGGAGCTTTCTTT. It specifies CASSSQGPNTGAFF.

The table lists this clonotype with a few counts. The genes are TRBV5-1 and TRBJ2-7; a possible D gene is TRBD2 (6 bases). Germline-derived CDR1 and CDR2 are SGHRS and YFSETQ. CDR3 length: 13 amino acids. The ends were cut back, 1 base at V and 4 bases at J, with 9 bases in the middle. CDR3 region: CASSLSGLYEQYF. The CDR3 region has the DNA TGCGCCAGCAGCTTGAGCGGGTTGTACGAGCAGTACTTC. Filled out from reference TRBV5-1 and TRBJ2-7, the complete variable domain reads KAGVTQTPRYLIKTRGQQVTLSCSPISGHRSVSWYQQTPGQGLQFLFEYFSETQRNKGNFPGRFSGRQFSNSRSEMNVSTLELGDSALYLCASSLSGLYEQYFGPGTRLTVT.

A word on this clonotype: This could be a read error, since a much larger clone is one nucleotide away. CDR3 sequence (DNA): TGCAGCGTGTGGGACAGACCCACAGATACGCAGTATTTT. Encoded protein: CSVWDRPTDTQYF. This chain uses TRBV29-1 with TRBJ2-3; the match to TRBD1 covers 7 bases. In germline, CDR1 is SQVTM, CDR2 ANQGSEA. The V and J ends lost 6 bases and 2 bases, in that order; junction bases with no gene match: 5. The length of the CDR3 is 13 residues.

This clonotype was observed at least ten times. The chain joins TRBV7-6 to TRBJ1-3, with 8 bases matching TRBD1. Trimming removed 6 bases from V and 0 bases from J; junction bases left unmatched: 7. The CDR3 length is 16 residues. In germline, CDR1 is SGHVS, CDR2 FNYEAQ. This CDR3 reads CASSLGTGLSGNTIYF. CDR3 sequence (DNA): TGTGCCAGCAGTCTCGGGACAGGACTCTCTGGAAACACCATATATTTT.

About this clonotype itself: The final CDR3 position lacks the conserved phenylalanine or tryptophan, pointing to a likely read error. The J gene is TRBJ2-2, the V gene TRBV5-6; perhaps TRBD1 as D (6 bases). The CDR3 is 16 residues long. Trimming took off 0 bases at V and 3 bases at J, with 12 bases between the two ends. CDR1 and CDR2 (germline): SGHDT, YYEEEE. In nucleotides, the CDR3 is TGTGCCAGCAGCTTGGGGATAGGGGGAGACACCGGGGAGCTGTTTCTT. Translation: CASSLGIGGDTGELFL.

This clonotype is medium-sized in the sample. The genes are TRBV11-2 and TRBJ1-1; D not resolved. V was shortened by 1 base and J by 4 bases, with 7 bases between the two germline ends. The CDR3 runs to 13 residues. Germline CDR1 reads SGHAT; CDR2 reads FQNNGV. The CDR3 is CASSLVEGTEAFF. CDR3 nucleotides: TGTGCCAGCAGCTTAGTCGAGGGCACTGAAGCTTTCTTT. Using reference TRBV11-2 and TRBJ1-1 for the parts outside the CDR3, the full variable domain is EAGVAQSPRYKIIEKRQSVAFWCNPISGHATLYWYQQILGQGPKLLIQFQNNGVVDDSQLPKDRFSAERLKGVDSTLKIQPAKLEDSAVYLCASSLVEGTEAFFGQGTRLTVV.

A note on this clonotype: A single base separates this from a much larger clone, so it may be a read error. This sequence joins TRBV5-1 and TRBJ2-7; 7 bases fit TRBD1. The CDR3 covers 13 residues. After removal of 5 bases from V and 0 bases from J, the junction contained 2 bases not matched to a gene. Looked up from germline, CDR1 is SGHRS and CDR2 is YFSETQ. The CDR3 sequence: CASSWDSSYEQYF. CDR3 in DNA: TGCGCCAGCAGTTGGGACAGCTCCTACGAGCAGTACTTC.

The table lists this clonotype with a count of one. A much larger clone sits a single nucleotide away, making a read error possible. The V call is TRBV2, the J call TRBJ2-7; 8 bases match TRBD2. Germline V gene lookup returns CDR1 SNHLY and CDR2 FYNNEI. This CDR3 is built from 14 residues. The CDR3 region has the DNA TGTGCCAGCAGCGCAGGACTAGCTGTCTACGAGCAGCACTTC. Translating gives CASSAGLAVYEQHF.

For this clonotype: The junction departs from the called germline gene at one end, perhaps through a read error. The gene calls are TRBV6-6 and TRBJ1-4, with TRBD1 as a possible D gene (6 bases). The CDR3 is 15 amino acids. Germline V gene data show CDR1 as MNHNY and CDR2 as SVGAGI (reference sequence). The CDR3 region is CGSSTPRGRHEKLFF. For the CDR3, the DNA is TGTGGCAGCAGTACTCCCAGGGGTCGCCATGAGAAACTGTTTTTT.

With regard to this clonotype: This CDR3 is missing its conserved last phenylalanine or tryptophan, likely due to a read error. The chain recombines TRBV7-7 with TRBJ2-7; D is uncertain. The CDR3 spans 11 residues. Germline CDR1 reads SSHAT; CDR2 reads FNYEAQ (reference sequence). DNA of the CDR3: TGTGCTAGCAGCTTCCAGACATTGCAGTACTCC. The encoded protein is CASSFQTLQYS.

This clonotype was found many times. The chain employs TRBV6-2 or TRBV6-3 and TRBJ2-1; 10 bases match TRBD2. Germline V gene data show CDR1 as MNHEY and CDR2 as SVGEGT. With 4 bases clipped from V and 8 bases from J, the junction kept 17 bases outside the gene matches. The CDR3 length is 18 residues. This chain's CDR3 is CASSWPSGGPPLVHEQFF. The CDR3 DNA follows: TGTGCCAGCAGTTGGCCTAGCGGGGGACCCCCCTTGGTCCATGAGCAGTTCTTC.